This T cell receptor (beta chain) stems from a study of human T cells and chemical hapten exposure. Overall study results and limits: TCRs exceeding 1 in 1000 frequency stayed unchanged with DPC sensitization. Healthy people's immune response may differ from that of the donors, who had alopecia.

Time point specified: patch test 3, about 24 weeks after DPC sensitization. Treatment: therapeutic diphenylcyclopropenone sensitization with weekly scalp DPC. Ahead of each patch test application, blood was drawn. TCRdb ran MiXCR on the RACE reads and lists one entry per CDR3 protein. The sample lists about 170,000 distinct CDR3 sequences; about 27% were seen once. The germline V gene encodes CDR1 LNHNV and CDR2 YYDKDF (reference sequence). Deletions cut 3 bases from V and 7 bases from J, with 16 bases between. The CDR3 is 14 amino acids. A note on this clonotype: What it recognizes is unknown.

This sequence originates from a woman between 18 and 29 years old with alopecia areata. Some clones in this sample may be carry-over from other donors' samples. The material sequenced was whole blood, taken in connection with sensitization to the hapten diphenylcyclopropenone (DPC). V gene TRBV15 combines with J gene TRBJ2-7; tentatively, D is TRBD2 (5 bases). The CDR3 DNA is TGTGCCACCAGCAGGACTACCTGGTCTAGGGAGCAGTACTTC. Translation: CATSRTTWSREQYF.